These 4 T cell receptor beta chains were sequenced from one sample in a study of identical twins. TCRdb analysed the 5' RACE reads with MiXCR anew, one entry per CDR3 protein. This table has a few hundred thousand distinct CDR3 sequences, roughly 8% appearing once. In addition, the sample was reused for a study of yellow fever vaccine responses in identical twins.

The material sequenced was CD8+ T cells sorted from blood. The receptors shown here come from a woman younger than 30 in good health.

This clonotype showed up just a few times. The chain uses TRBV7-9 and TRBJ2-7, with a weak D call TRBD1 (6 bases). CDR3 size: 14 residues. Trimming stripped 2 bases from V and 3 bases from J, with 11 bases between. Per germline, CDR1 SEHNR and CDR2 FQNEAQ (reference sequence). CDR3 amino acids: CASSLSAGDYEQYF. CDR3 DNA sequence: TGTGCCAGCAGCTTATCGGCAGGGGACTACGAGCAGTACTTC. The variable domain in full, completed from reference TRBV7-9 and TRBJ2-7, reads DTGVSQNPRHKITKRGQNVTFRCDPISEHNRLYWYRQTLGQGPEFLTYFQNEAQLEKSRLLSDRFSAERPKGSFSTLEIQRTEQGDSAMYLCASSLSAGDYEQYFGPGTRLTVT.

There are a few counts of this clonotype. The V and J genes are TRBV20-1 and TRBJ2-7; D is unresolved. V lost 0 bases and J lost 2, with 11 bases in between. The CDR3 spans 14 residues. CDR1 and CDR2 (germline): DFQATT, SNEGSKA (reference sequence). CDR3 loop: CSARDLNSTYEQYF. As DNA, the CDR3 is TGCAGTGCTAGAGATCTAAACAGCACCTACGAGCAGTACTTC.

This chain joins TRBV6-1 and TRBJ1-6; tentative D call: TRBD1 (5 bases). This CDR3 is built from 17 residues. Germline V gene data show CDR1 as MNHNS and CDR2 as SASEGT. V gave up 5 bases and J gave up 10 bases, with 24 bases separating them. CDR3 protein: CASSPKEHRMARSPLHF. For the CDR3, the DNA is TGTGCCAGCAGTCCAAAAGAACACAGGATGGCGCGGTCACCCCTCCACTTT.

The J gene is TRBJ2-7, the V gene TRBV4-2; 13 bases match TRBD2. Trimming took 4 bases from V and 0 from J; bases not matched to a gene: 12. Germline lookup yields CDR1 LGHNA and CDR2 YNFKEQ. There are 19 residues in the CDR3. For the CDR3, the DNA is TGTGCCAGCAGCCCTTCGGGACTAGCGGGAATGAGGAGCTCCTACGAGCAGTACTTC. Its translation: CASSPSGLAGMRSSYEQYF.